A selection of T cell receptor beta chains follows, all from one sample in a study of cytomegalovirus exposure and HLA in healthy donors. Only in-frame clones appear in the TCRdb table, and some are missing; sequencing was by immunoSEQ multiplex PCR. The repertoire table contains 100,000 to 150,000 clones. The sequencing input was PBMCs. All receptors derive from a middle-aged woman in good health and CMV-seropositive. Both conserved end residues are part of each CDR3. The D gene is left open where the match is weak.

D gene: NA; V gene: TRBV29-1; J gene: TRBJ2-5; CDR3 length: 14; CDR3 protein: CSTRLQGGWETQYF; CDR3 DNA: TGCAGCACCCGTCTACAGGGAGGGTGGGAGACCCAGTACTTC
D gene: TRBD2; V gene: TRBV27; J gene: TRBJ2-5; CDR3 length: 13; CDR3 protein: CASSFTSDGTQYF; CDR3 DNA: TGTGCCAGCAGTTTTACTAGCGACGGGACCCAGTACTTC
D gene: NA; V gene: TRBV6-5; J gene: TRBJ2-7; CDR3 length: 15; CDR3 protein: CASSPWRDGSYEQYF; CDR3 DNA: TGTGCCAGCAGTCCCTGGCGGGATGGATCCTACGAGCAGTACTTC
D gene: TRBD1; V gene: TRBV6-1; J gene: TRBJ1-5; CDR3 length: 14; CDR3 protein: CASSGTGGDQPQHF; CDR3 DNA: TGTGCCAGCAGTGGGACAGGGGGGGATCAGCCCCAGCATTTT
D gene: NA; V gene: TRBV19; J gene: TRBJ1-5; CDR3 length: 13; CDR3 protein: CASSMTGTQPQHF; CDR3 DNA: TGTGCCAGTAGTATGACGGGAACCCAGCCCCAGCATTTT
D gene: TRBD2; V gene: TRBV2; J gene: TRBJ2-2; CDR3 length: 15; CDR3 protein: CASSRLAPNTGELFF; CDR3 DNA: TGTGCCAGCAGTCGACTAGCGCCGAACACCGGGGAGCTGTTTTTT
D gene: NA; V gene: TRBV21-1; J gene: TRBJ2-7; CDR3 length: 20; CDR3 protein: CASNPFYGAVLSGTSYEQYF; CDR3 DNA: TGTGCCAGCAACCCCTTCTATGGGGCCGTACTTAGCGGGACGTCCTACGAGCAGTACTTC
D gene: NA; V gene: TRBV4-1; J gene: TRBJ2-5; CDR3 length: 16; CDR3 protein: CASSFNGGRPGETQYF; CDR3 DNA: TGCGCCAGCAGCTTCAACGGAGGACGGCCTGGGGAGACCCAGTACTTC
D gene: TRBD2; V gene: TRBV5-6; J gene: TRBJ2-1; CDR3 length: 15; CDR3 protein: CASSRRPGLGDEQFF; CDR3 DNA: TGTGCCAGCAGCCGTCGGCCGGGACTAGGTGATGAGCAGTTCTTC
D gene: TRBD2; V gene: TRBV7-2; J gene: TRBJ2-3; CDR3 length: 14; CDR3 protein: CASSPGLAMDTQYF; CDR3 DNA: TGTGCCAGCAGCCCGGGACTAGCGATGGATACGCAGTATTTT
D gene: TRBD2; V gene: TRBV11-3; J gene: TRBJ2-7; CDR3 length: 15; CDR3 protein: CASSPGLAFFDEQYF; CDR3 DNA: TGTGCCAGCAGCCCTGGACTAGCCTTTTTCGACGAGCAGTACTTC
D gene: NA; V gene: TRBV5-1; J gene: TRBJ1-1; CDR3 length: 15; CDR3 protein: CASSFGLYMNTEAFF; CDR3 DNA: TGCGCCAGCAGCTTCGGACTGTACATGAACACTGAAGCTTTCTTT
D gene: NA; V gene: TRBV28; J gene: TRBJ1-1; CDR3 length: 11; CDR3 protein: CASSLAYEAFF; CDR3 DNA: TGTGCCAGCAGTTTGGCTTATGAAGCTTTCTTT
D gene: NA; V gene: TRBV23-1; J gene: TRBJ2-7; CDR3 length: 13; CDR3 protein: CASNPGPLDEQYF; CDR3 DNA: TGCGCCAGCAACCCAGGGCCACTGGACGAGCAGTACTTC
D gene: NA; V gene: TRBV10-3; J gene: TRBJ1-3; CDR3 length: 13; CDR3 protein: CAISAGGLDTIYF; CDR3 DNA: TGTGCCATCAGTGCGGGGGGTCTGGACACCATATATTTT
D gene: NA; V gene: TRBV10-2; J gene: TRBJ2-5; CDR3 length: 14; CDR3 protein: CASRVPGLEETQYF; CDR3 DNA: TGCGCCAGCAGGGTGCCGGGACTGGAGGAGACCCAGTACTTC
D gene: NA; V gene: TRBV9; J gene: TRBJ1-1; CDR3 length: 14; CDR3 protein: CASSVTARNTEAFF; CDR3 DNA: TGTGCCAGCAGCGTGACAGCTCGGAACACTGAAGCTTTCTTT
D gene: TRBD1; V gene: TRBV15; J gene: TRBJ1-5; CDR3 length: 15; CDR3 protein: CATSRDRQGLQPQHF; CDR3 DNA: TGTGCCACCAGCAGAGATCGACAGGGTCTACAGCCCCAGCATTTT
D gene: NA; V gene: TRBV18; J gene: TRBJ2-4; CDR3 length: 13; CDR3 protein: CASSPSYPNIQYF; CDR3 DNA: TGTGCCAGCTCACCCTCCTACCCCAACATTCAGTACTTC
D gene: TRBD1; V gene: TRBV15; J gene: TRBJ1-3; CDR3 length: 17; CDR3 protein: CATSDPGQVTSGNTIYF; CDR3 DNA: TGTGCCACCAGCGACCCGGGACAGGTTACCTCTGGAAACACCATATATTTT
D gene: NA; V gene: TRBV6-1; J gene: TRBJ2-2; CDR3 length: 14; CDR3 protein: CASSGDWLTGELFF; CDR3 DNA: TGTGCCAGCAGTGGGGACTGGTTAACCGGGGAGCTGTTTTTT
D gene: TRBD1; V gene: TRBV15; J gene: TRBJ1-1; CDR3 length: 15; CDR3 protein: CATSRRNRGDTEAFF; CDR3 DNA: TGTGCCACCAGCAGGAGAAACAGGGGGGACACTGAAGCTTTCTTT
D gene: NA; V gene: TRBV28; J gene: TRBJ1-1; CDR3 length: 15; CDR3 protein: CASIPLGTPNTEAFF; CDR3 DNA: TGTGCCAGCATCCCTCTGGGGACACCGAACACTGAAGCTTTCTTT
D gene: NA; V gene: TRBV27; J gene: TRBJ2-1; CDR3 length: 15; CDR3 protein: CASSLERSSYNEQFF; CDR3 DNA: TGTGCCAGCAGTTTGGAAAGGAGCTCCTACAATGAGCAGTTCTTC
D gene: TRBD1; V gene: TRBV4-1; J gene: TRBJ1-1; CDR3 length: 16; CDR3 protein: CASSQVGQGTGTEAFF; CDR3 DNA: TGCGCCAGCAGCCAAGTTGGACAGGGGACAGGTACTGAAGCTTTCTTT
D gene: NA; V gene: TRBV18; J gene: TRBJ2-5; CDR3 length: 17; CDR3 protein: CASSAGGGTGYAETQYF; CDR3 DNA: TGTGCCAGCTCCGCGGGGGGAGGGACAGGGTATGCAGAGACCCAGTACTTC